Listed here are 8 T cell receptor beta chains from one sample, sequenced in a study of ipilimumab plus nivolumab after autologous stem cell transplantation. TCRdb's copy holds only in-frame clones and misses some; the assay was immunoSEQ multiplex PCR. The sample carries more than 15,000 clones, 70% to 80% recorded once. Sequenced material: PBMCs, taken in a trial of ipilimumab plus nivolumab as post-transplant consolidation. These receptors were collected from a male donor with diffuse large B-cell lymphoma.

The chain links TRBV7-3 to TRBJ2-1; the D gene is possibly TRBD1 (5 bases). CDR3 size: 13 residues. V gave up 2 bases and J gave up 10 bases, with 12 bases separating them. The germline V gene encodes CDR1 SGHTA and CDR2 FQGTGA. The CDR3 nucleotides are TGTGCCAGCAGCTTATCCAGGGCTGGAGAGCAGTTCTTC. Its translation: CASSLSRAGEQFF. The complete variable domain, with remaining parts taken from reference TRBV7-3 and TRBJ2-1, reads GAGVSQTPSNKVTEKGKYVELRCDPISGHTALYWYRQSLGQGPEFLIYFQGTGAADDSGLPNDRFFAVRPEGSVSTLKIQRTERGDSAVYLCASSLSRAGEQFFGPGTRLTVL.

Concerning this clone: No conserved phenylalanine or tryptophan is present at the end of the CDR3, so a read error is the likely explanation. Because the CDR3's place on the DNA is in doubt, the DNA is left out and the CDR3 is given as listed by TCRdb. The chain links TRBV11-3 to TRBJ2-7; the D call in the table, TRBD1, was not verified against the DNA. The germline V gene has CDR1 SGHNT and CDR2 YENEEA. The CDR3 is 10 residues long, ends included. The CDR3 sequence: CASSGGGRLG.

The V and J genes are TRBV11-2 and TRBJ2-1, with D unresolved. V shed 0 bases and J shed 6 bases, with 12 bases lying between them. There are 15 residues in the CDR3. Germline V gives CDR1 SGHAT, CDR2 FQNNGV. CDR3 residues: CASSLDVGPSNEQFF. Written as DNA, the CDR3 is TGTGCCAGCAGCTTAGACGTCGGACCAAGCAATGAGCAGTTCTTC.

The chain employs TRBV6-1 and TRBJ1-3; D may be TRBD1 (5 bases). CDR3 length: 14 amino acids. V lost 7 bases and J 4 bases, leaving 14 bases between the germline ends. Germline CDR1 and CDR2: MNHNS and SASEGT. The CDR3 nucleotides read TGTGCCAGCAATCAAGGGACGGACGGAAACACCATATATTTT. Protein sequence: CASNQGTDGNTIYF.

The rearrangement uses TRBV5-6 and TRBJ1-2; possibly TRBD1 for D (5 bases). This CDR3 contains 14 residues. V dropped 2 bases and J dropped 3 bases, with 11 bases sitting between them. Per the germline V gene, CDR1 is SGHDT and CDR2 is YYEEEE. The CDR3 is CASSFEQAYYGYTF. CDR3 bases: TGTGCCAGCAGCTTTGAACAGGCGTACTATGGCTACACCTTC.

The chain couples TRBV5-1 to TRBJ1-5; 8 nucleotides agree with TRBD1. This CDR3 spans 12 amino acids. The V segment lost 8 bases and the J segment 5 bases; nucleotides outside the gene matches: 3. Germline CDR1 and CDR2: SGHRS and YFSETQ. CDR3 sequence: CARTGAHQPQHF. CDR3 DNA sequence: TGCGCCAGGACAGGGGCGCATCAGCCCCAGCATTTT.

The V gene is TRBV5-1, the J gene TRBJ1-4; maybe TRBD1 (6 bases). The germline V gene has CDR1 SGHRS and CDR2 YFSETQ. Trimming took 2 bases from V and 5 from J, leaving 13 bases between them. The CDR3 covers 15 residues. CDR3 region: CASSFKQGQNEKLFF. The CDR3 DNA sequence: TGCGCCAGCAGCTTTAAACAGGGCCAAAATGAAAAACTGTTTTTT.

The chain has TRBV6-5 and TRBJ1-3; TRBD1 might be the D (6 bases). The CDR3 covers 14 residues. V was shortened by 6 bases and J by 4 bases, with 13 bases between the two germline ends. Germline V gene sequence: CDR1 MNHEY, CDR2 SVGAGI. The CDR3 nucleotides are TGTGCCAGCAGCACAACAGGGTTCGGAAACACCATATATTTT. Its protein product is CASSTTGFGNTIYF.